This entry lists 18 T cell receptor beta chains sequenced from one sample in a study of shared clonotypes between healthy human individuals. Sequenced by immunoSEQ multiplex PCR; TCRdb stores in-frame clones only, minus some. Of over a million clones in the sample, about 80% were seen once. The specimen sequenced was memory CD4+ T cells from PBMCs. Specified subset: CD45RA-negative fraction. Receptor source: a man aged 18 to 35 in good health. Some clones in this sample may be carry-over from other donors' samples.

The chain combines TRBV6-1 with TRBJ1-1; D ambiguous. Germline assignment: CDR1 MNHNS and CDR2 SASEGT. V dropped 0 bases and J dropped 3 bases, with 5 bases sitting between them. This CDR3 has 13 amino acids. The CDR3 DNA reads as TGTGCCAGCAGTGAAGCAACCTACACTGAAGCTTTCTTT. Its protein is CASSEATYTEAFF.

V and J are TRBV28 and TRBJ2-1; D may be TRBD2 (7 bases). CDR3 length equals 14 residues. The V gene's germline CDR1 is MDHEN and CDR2 SYDVKM. With 7 bases removed from V and 3 bases from J, the gap between germline ends came to 13 bases. CDR3 amino acids: CASTAGALYNEQFF. In DNA form, the CDR3 reads TGTGCCAGCACTGCGGGGGCCCTCTACAATGAGCAGTTCTTC.

This clone was counted a single time. The rearrangement joins TRBV27 to TRBJ2-7; 12 nucleotides match TRBD2. The CDR3 spans 15 residues. From germline, CDR1 is MNHEY and CDR2 SMNVEV (reference sequence). V shed 6 bases and J 5 bases; nucleotides not matched to a gene: 8. The CDR3: CASSLRTSGTNEQYF. The CDR3 DNA reads as TGTGCCAGCAGCCTGCGGACTAGCGGGACAAACGAGCAGTACTTC.

The chain has TRBV12-5 and TRBJ2-1; TRBD1 is a possible D gene (5 bases). This CDR3 is built from 14 residues. V dropped 2 bases and J dropped 9 bases, with 14 bases sitting between them. Germline CDR1 reads LGHNT; CDR2 reads FRNRAP. CDR3 DNA sequence: TGTGCTAGTGGTTTGCAGCGTGGGGCAGTTGAGCAGTTCTTC. It specifies CASGLQRGAVEQFF.

This sequence joins TRBV6-4 and TRBJ2-6, with D perhaps matching TRBD1 or TRBD2 (5 bases each). This CDR3 contains 15 residues. Per germline, CDR1 MRHNA and CDR2 SNTAGT. The ends were cut back, 6 bases at V and 9 bases at J, with 18 bases in the middle. CDR3 in amino acids: CASSATGDGYNVLTF. CDR3 nucleotides: TGTGCCAGCAGCGCTACCGGGGACGGATACAACGTCCTGACTTTC.

To note about this clone: A read error may be the cause here, since a much bigger clone is one base away. The chain carries TRBV10-3 and TRBJ1-4, with a possible D match to TRBD1 (5 bases). The CDR3 is 16 amino acids. CDR1 and CDR2 (germline): ENHRY, SYGVKD. DNA of the CDR3: TGTGACATCAGTGAATCCCCGACAGCCATTAATGAAAAACTGTTTTTT. It specifies CDISESPTAINEKLFF.

In this sample, this clone turned up once. The chain carries TRBV10-1 and TRBJ1-5; 9 positions match TRBD1. The CDR3 is 16 amino acids. Germline V gives CDR1 WNHNN, CDR2 SYGVQD (reference sequence). Trimming cost V 0 bases and J 6 bases; bases outside gene matches: 6. The CDR3 loop is CASSESRTGDIQPQHF. CDR3 DNA: TGCGCCAGCAGTGAGTCCCGGACAGGGGATATTCAGCCCCAGCATTTT.

In this sample, this clone turned up once. The gene calls are TRBV9 and TRBJ2-7; D might be TRBD2 (7 bases). From germline, CDR1 is SGDLS and CDR2 YYNGEE. The V and J ends lost 4 bases and 4 bases respectively, with 18 bases between them. The CDR3 has 15 amino acids. CDR3 nucleotide sequence: TGTGCCAGCAGCCCCCGAGGGGCGGGGGCATACGAGCAGTACTTC. This sequence encodes CASSPRGAGAYEQYF.

The gene calls are TRBV15 and TRBJ1-5; D is possibly TRBD1 (5 bases). CDR1 LNHNV and CDR2 YYDKDF come from the germline V gene (reference sequence). V lost 5 bases, J lost 2 bases, and 13 bases lay in between. This CDR3 has 15 residues. The CDR3 nucleotides are TGTGCCACCAGCCGGGCAGGGAATGGCAATCAGCCCCAGCATTTT. This codes for CATSRAGNGNQPQHF.

In the case of this clone: Lacking the conserved final phenylalanine or tryptophan, this CDR3 likely reflects a read error. This chain connects TRBV2 to TRBJ1-6; D possibly corresponds to TRBD1 (6 bases). Germline loops: CDR1 SNHLY, CDR2 FYNNEI. V shed 6 bases and J shed 7 bases, with 13 bases lying between them. The CDR3 sequence is 14 residues long. The CDR3: CASRQGAANSPLHS. CDR3 coding DNA: TGTGCCAGCAGACAGGGAGCGGCAAATTCACCCCTCCACTCT.

The V and J genes are TRBV9 and TRBJ2-3, with D perhaps TRBD1 (5 bases). The V gene lost 3 bases and the J gene lost 2 bases, with 10 bases spanning the gap. This CDR3 spans 14 amino acids. The germline V gene has CDR1 SGDLS and CDR2 YYNGEE. The CDR3 protein is CASSGATVTDTQYF. The DNA of the CDR3 is TGTGCCAGCAGCGGAGCGACAGTCACAGATACGCAGTATTTT.

Many counts were recorded for this clone. This chain connects TRBV27 to TRBJ1-6; no clear D gene. Trimming left V 2 bases short and J 5 bases short, with 10 bases between. The CDR3 contains 15 residues. Germline V gene lookup returns CDR1 MNHEY and CDR2 SMNVEV (reference sequence). The CDR3 DNA reads as TGTGCCAGCAGTTTACGGAGGAGAGATAATTCACCCCTCCACTTT. Encoded protein: CASSLRRRDNSPLHF.

The chain uses TRBV9 and TRBJ2-2; tentative D call: TRBD1 (5 bases). The V and J ends lost 3 bases and 5 bases respectively, with 23 bases between them. Germline V gene data show CDR1 as SGDLS and CDR2 as YYNGEE. The CDR3 sequence is 18 residues long. The CDR3 DNA reads as TGTGCCAGCAGCGGAGCCAATGGGGCGAGCCTCAAGACCGGGGAGCTGTTTTTT. It specifies CASSGANGASLKTGELFF.

This chain connects TRBV6-6 to TRBJ2-5; D unresolved. Trimming pared 5 bases from V and 5 bases from J, leaving 15 bases between. Per the germline V gene, CDR1 is MNHNY and CDR2 is SVGAGI (reference sequence). The CDR3 is 14 amino acids. The CDR3, as DNA: TGTGCCAGCAGTCCCGTGCGAGGCAGTGAGACCCAGTACTTC. Translated: CASSPVRGSETQYF.

The J gene is TRBJ1-5, the V gene TRBV2, with D possibly matching TRBD1 (5 bases). In germline, CDR1 is SNHLY, CDR2 FYNNEI. This CDR3 has 15 residues. Trimming left V 4 bases short and J 3 bases short, with 13 bases between. The CDR3 bases are TGTGCCAGCAGTGGAGAGGGGTTGTACAATCAGCCCCAGCATTTT. It translates to CASSGEGLYNQPQHF.

This chain connects TRBV28 to TRBJ1-1; 9 positions agree with TRBD1. V shed 5 bases, J shed 6 bases, and the junction held 7 bases outside the gene matches. The CDR3 is made up of 14 amino acids. The germline CDR1 and CDR2 sequences are MDHEN and SYDVKM. CDR3 bases: TGTGCCAGCAGTACATGGGACAGGGAGGCTGAAGCTTTCTTT. Translation gives CASSTWDREAEAFF.

The chain employs TRBV28 and TRBJ2-6; no reliable D call. With 4 bases removed from V and 0 bases from J, the gap between germline ends came to 10 bases. Germline-derived CDR1 and CDR2 are MDHEN and SYDVKM. The CDR3 loop spans 16 amino acids. This CDR3 reads CASSSRAASGANVLTF. CDR3 DNA: TGTGCCAGCAGTTCCCGGGCAGCCTCTGGGGCCAACGTCCTGACTTTC. The full variable domain, completed using reference TRBV28 and TRBJ2-6, is DVKVTQSSRYLVKRTGEKVFLECVQDMDHENMFWYRQDPGLGLRLIYFSYDVKMKEKGDIPEGYSVSREKKERFSLILESASTNQTSMYLCASSSRAASGANVLTFGAGSRLTVL.

With regard to this clone: The same CDR3 arises from other DNA sequences in this sample as well. V usage is TRBV5-6 and J usage is TRBJ2-3; no definite D call. Trimming removed 0 bases at V and 0 bases at J, with 8 bases between. CDR1 and CDR2 from the germline V gene are SGHDT and YYEEEE. The CDR3 has 15 amino acids. The CDR3 sequence: CASSLVGASTDTQYF. Here the CDR3 DNA reads TGTGCCAGCAGCTTGGTCGGCGCCAGCACAGATACGCAGTATTTT.